This T cell receptor beta chain was identified in a study of tumor-infiltrating lymphocytes in primary liver carcinoma. A remark on this clonotype: Its target is unknown.

TCR beta cDNA was reverse-transcribed from roughly 0.45 ug of total RNA. The reaction used a constant-region primer and ProtoScript II reverse transcriptase. Three nested multiplex PCR rounds, a slightly modified ARM-PCR, produced the libraries for TCR beta. Primers for the first two PCR rounds were TRBV1-TRBV30 forward primers and a C-beta reverse primer (about 9 cycles per round). TCRdb re-called the multiplex PCR reads with MiXCR, one entry per CDR3 protein. This table holds fewer than 25,000 distinct CDR3 sequences, approximately 70% found once. Both RNA and DNA were isolated together from 20-30 mg of bulk tissue that had not been sorted. The CDR3 is made up of 17 amino acids. CDR1 and CDR2 (germline): SGHDN, FVKESK. The V end lost 2 bases, the J end lost 4 bases, and 20 bases lay between the germline ends. Overall study results and limits: Blood had a significantly lower top-250-clone fraction than tumors did (p = 0.039).

This receptor was obtained from a man in his forties with primary liver carcinoma and hepatitis B virus infection. V usage is TRBV14 and J usage is TRBJ1-2, with unresolved D. The sequencing input was liver tumor tissue from sampling region 1. Subset in this sample: tumor region T1, superior pole. CDR3 coding DNA: TGTGCCAGCAGCCAACGATATCGCCCTCAAGAGCGCTATGGCTACACCTTC. Translation: CASSQRYRPQERYGYTF.